This T cell receptor (beta chain) derives from a study of identical twins. Regarding the study as a whole: Low generation-probability sequences were in excess among twin-shared out-of-frame alpha sequences.

This clonotype occurred a few times. Its antigen is unidentified. MiXCR, applied by TCRdb to the 5' RACE reads, yields one record per CDR3 protein. The sample has 1.5 million to 2 million distinct CDR3 sequences, about 32% seen once. The sequenced material came from cord blood. The clonotype originates from a newborn girl in good health.

CDR3 region: CASSLGGSGIFFNIQYF. The CDR3 DNA follows: TGTGCCAGCAGCTTAGGTGGTAGCGGGATTTTTTTCAACATTCAGTACTTC. The rearrangement uses TRBV11-2 and TRBJ2-4, with 8 bases matching TRBD2. The length of the CDR3 is 17 residues. Germline lookup yields CDR1 SGHAT and CDR2 FQNNGV. V dropped 1 base and J dropped 7; count of bases not matched to a gene: 12.